This record looks at one T cell receptor beta chain sequence and its context. Its specificity is unknown. Per-sample yields of isolated PBMCs were at least 6 million. This sample was taken from a study of blood T cells in healthy people across ages. Study-wide results and limits: Naive CD4+ cells and diversity were both higher in long-lived donors than in aged donors. Strongly correlated with naive T cell percentage was TCR beta diversity. The unknown donor CMV status may have confounded expanded clonotype changes.

V was pared by 3 bases and J by 3 bases, with 12 bases between. The CDR3 has 14 residues. Using a J-beta primer mix together with a sample-barcoded 5' primer, a second PCR was run for about 6 to 11 cycles. TCRdb recomputed calls from the 5' RACE reads with MiXCR, one row per CDR3 protein. The sample contains 1.5 million to 1.8 million distinct CDR3 sequences, roughly two fifths of which appear only once. The sequenced sample consisted of blood. The source is a woman younger than 30 in good health. The rearrangement joins TRBV12-3 or TRBV12-4 to TRBJ2-7; unclear D gene. The CDR3 loop reads CASSFVAGVYEQYF. The CDR3 region has the DNA TGTGCCAGCAGTTTCGTGGCTGGTGTCTACGAGCAGTACTTC.